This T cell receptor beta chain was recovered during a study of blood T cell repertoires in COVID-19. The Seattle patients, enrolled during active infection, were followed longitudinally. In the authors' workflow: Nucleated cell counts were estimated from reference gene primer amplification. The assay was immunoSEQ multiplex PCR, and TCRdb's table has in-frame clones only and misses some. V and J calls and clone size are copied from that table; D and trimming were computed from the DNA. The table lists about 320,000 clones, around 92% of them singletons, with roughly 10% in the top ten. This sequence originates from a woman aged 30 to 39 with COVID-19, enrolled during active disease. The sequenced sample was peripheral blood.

The CDR3 nucleotides read TGCGCCAGCAGGGTCCAGGGGGCCTCCGAGCAGTACTTC. Translated: CASRVQGASEQYF. The chain combines TRBV5-1 with TRBJ2-7, with 8 bases identical to TRBD1. CDR1 and CDR2 (germline): SGHRS, YFSETQ. This CDR3 has 13 amino acids. V was clipped by 5 bases and J by 6 bases; unmatched bases: 7.